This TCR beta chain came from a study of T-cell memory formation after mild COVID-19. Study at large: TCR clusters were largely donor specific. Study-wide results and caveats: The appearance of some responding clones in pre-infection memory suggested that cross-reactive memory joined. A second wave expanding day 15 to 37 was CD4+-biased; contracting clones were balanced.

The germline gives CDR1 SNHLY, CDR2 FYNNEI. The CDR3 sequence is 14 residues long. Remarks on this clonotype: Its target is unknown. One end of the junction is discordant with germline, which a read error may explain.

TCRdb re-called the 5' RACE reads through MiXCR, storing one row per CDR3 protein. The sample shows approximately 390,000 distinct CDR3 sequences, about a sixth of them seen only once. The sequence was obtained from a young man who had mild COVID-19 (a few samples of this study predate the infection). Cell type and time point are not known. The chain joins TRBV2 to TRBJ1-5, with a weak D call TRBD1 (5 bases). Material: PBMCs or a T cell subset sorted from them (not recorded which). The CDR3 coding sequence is TGTGCCAGCAAGGGGTGGGATCGCAATCAGCCCCAGCAATTT. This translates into CASKGWDRNQPQQF.